Listed here are 10 T cell receptor beta chains from one sample, sequenced in a study of PD-L1 blockade in urothelial cancer. Assay used: immunoSEQ multiplex PCR; TCRdb lists only in-frame clones, some missing. The sample lists about 87,000 clones, around 84% occurring once. Time point reported: pretreatment peripheral blood. Sample: PBMCs, taken around atezolizumab (anti-PD-L1) treatment. The receptor source for this set is a man aged 55-75 years with urothelial cancer.

The CDR3 reads CASSPSPFVGEQYF. Written as DNA, the CDR3 is TGTGCCAGCAGTCCTAGCCCCTTCGTTGGCGAGCAGTACTTC. The chain links TRBV6-5 to TRBJ2-7; TRBD2 might be the D (5 bases). V lost 5 bases and J lost 6, with 17 bases in between. The CDR3 totals 14 residues. In germline, CDR1 is MNHEY, CDR2 SVGAGI.

As to this clone: The germline gene is not matched at one end of the junction; a read error may be the cause. The chain links TRBV18 to TRBJ2-3; 8 nucleotides line up with TRBD1. Germline V gene sequence: CDR1 KGHSH, CDR2 LQKENI. CDR3 length: 15 amino acids. CDR3 sequence: CASSPPGQATDTQYF. As DNA, the CDR3 is TGTGCCAGCTCCCCACCGGGACAGGCCACAGATACGCAGTATTTT. Using reference TRBV18 and TRBJ2-3 for the parts outside the CDR3, the full variable domain is NAGVMQNPRHLVRRRGQEARLRCSPMKGHSHVYWYRQLPEEGLKFMVYLQKENIIDESGMPKERFSAEFPKEGPSILRIQQVVRGDSAAYFCASSPPGQATDTQYFGPGTRLTVL.

The CDR3 sequence: CASSLAGVRGNTEAFF. In nucleotides, the CDR3 is TGTGCCAGCAGCTTGGCAGGGGTGAGAGGGAACACTGAAGCTTTCTTT. The rearrangement joins TRBV5-4 to TRBJ1-1, with D perhaps matching TRBD1 (6 bases). The CDR3 covers 16 residues. Trimming shortened V by 0 bases and J by 1 base, and 13 bases separated the two germline ends. Germline V gene data show CDR1 as SGHNT and CDR2 as YYREEE (reference sequence).

This clone was found a few times. The chain combines TRBV19 with TRBJ2-5; 7 bases agree with TRBD2. Per germline, CDR1 LNHDA and CDR2 SQIVND (reference sequence). V was pared by 10 bases and J by 0 bases, with 5 bases of the junction left unmatched. The length of the CDR3 is 13 residues. CDR3 in amino acids: CAIGRGDQETQYF. DNA for the CDR3: TGTGCCATTGGACGGGGGGACCAAGAGACCCAGTACTTC.

The chain links TRBV30 to TRBJ2-2, with a possible D match to TRBD1 (6 bases). Trimming stripped 8 bases from V and 4 bases from J, with 14 bases between. Germline lookup yields CDR1 GTSNPN and CDR2 SVGIG (reference sequence). The CDR3 is 13 amino acids. The CDR3 is CASQRTATGELFF. The CDR3 DNA is TGTGCCAGCCAACGGACAGCCACCGGGGAGCTGTTTTTT.

Concerning this clone itself: This sample also contains other DNA sequences that code for the same CDR3. The genes are TRBV5-1 and TRBJ2-5; D may be TRBD1 (5 bases). Germline lookup yields CDR1 SGHRS and CDR2 YFSETQ. V was clipped by 0 bases and J by 5 bases, with 8 bases between them. The CDR3 extends over 13 amino acids. The CDR3 protein is CASSLGQGETQYF. The CDR3 DNA is TGCGCCAGCAGCTTGGGGCAGGGTGAGACCCAGTACTTC.

This chain connects TRBV4-1 to TRBJ1-2; D is undetermined. Germline V CDR1 and CDR2: MGHRA, YSYEKL. V lost 0 bases and J 0 bases, leaving 11 bases between the germline ends. This CDR3 region has 16 residues. This CDR3 is CASSQDLLGANYGYTF. CDR3 nucleotides: TGCGCCAGCAGCCAAGATCTGTTGGGAGCTAACTATGGCTACACCTTC.

This chain uses TRBV5-1 with TRBJ2-5, with D tentatively TRBD1 (6 bases). Germline V lookup: CDR1 SGHRS, CDR2 YFSETQ. This CDR3 has 16 residues. Between the trimmed V and J ends, which lost 2 bases and 5 bases, there was a span of 19 bases. The CDR3 DNA sequence: TGCGCCAGCAGCTTTCTTACAGGGACGGCCTCGGAGACCCAGTACTTC. Its translation: CASSFLTGTASETQYF.

V is TRBV6-1 and J is TRBJ2-3; 11 nucleotides agree with TRBD1. With 5 bases clipped from V and 5 bases from J, the junction kept 3 bases outside the gene matches. Germline V gene lookup returns CDR1 MNHNS and CDR2 SASEGT. The CDR3 is 14 amino acids. This chain's CDR3 is CASSPGTGGDTQYF. CDR3 bases: TGTGCCAGCAGTCCCGGGACAGGGGGAGATACGCAGTATTTT.

This clone turned up a few times. This chain uses TRBV7-9 with TRBJ1-1; 11 nucleotides align to TRBD1. Unmatched junction bases numbered 6, after V lost 5 bases and J lost 1 base. This CDR3 contains 16 residues. The germline CDR1 and CDR2 sequences are SEHNR and FQNEAQ (reference sequence). The CDR3: CASSPRTGGGNTEAFF. CDR3 in DNA: TGTGCCAGCAGCCCCCGGACAGGGGGCGGGAACACTGAAGCTTTCTTT.